This T cell receptor beta chain was captured by sequencing in a study of blood T cell repertoires in COVID-19. This clone has just one count. TCRdb keeps only in-frame clones here, not all; method: immunoSEQ multiplex PCR. The sample records approximately 200,000 clones, approximately 91% being singletons. The sequenced sample consisted of peripheral blood. This receptor was obtained from a man aged 65-85 years with active or convalescent COVID-19.

CDR3 sequence (DNA): TGTGCCAGCTCCTCCGGCTCCGCGGGGCGACAAGAGACCCAGTACTTC. Amino acid sequence: CASSSGSAGRQETQYF. This chain links TRBV28 with TRBJ2-5; a weak D match, TRBD2 (6 bases). From germline, CDR1 is MDHEN and CDR2 SYDVKM. The CDR3 has 16 amino acids. V dropped 8 bases and J dropped 2 bases, with 21 bases sitting between them.